Included here is one T cell receptor (beta chain) sequence, with context. Its antigen is not yet known. Base-call qualities are not available, and no considerably larger clone is one nucleotide away. In the prospective study, participants were about 18 to 100 years old, resided in approximately 22 geographic areas of the United States, and were enrolled through a virtual design. In the prospective study, participants were assigned to cohorts based on the clinical history participants reported in a screening survey and a study questionnaire. For ImmuneRACE Cohort 3, a participant was defined as recovered based on two consecutive negative NP/OP PCR tests, clearance by a healthcare professional, or resolution of symptoms. Mobile phlebotomists in the prospective study collected whole blood, serum and a nasopharyngeal or oropharyngeal swab from every participant. Over an approximately 2-month period, participants in the prospective study had the option of providing additional blood draws and questionnaires. Before DNA extraction, blood samples from the prospective study were shipped at room temperature or frozen.

The record originates from a study of blood T cell repertoires in COVID-19 (dated by TCRdb to between 2020 and 2021). Concerning the study at large: The collaborator samples originated in the United States, Italy and Spain and spanned the acute and convalescent phases of COVID-19. Where available, HLA class I and class II types were obtained from metadata supplied by the sample provider rather than from assay-based typing. Samples came from the ongoing ImmuneRACE study (first 160 participants) plus 1,254 subjects from 6 global collaborators. Nearly every sample came with metadata listing a de-identified subject ID, COVID-19 status, age in years and sex. Subjects who had been exposed to COVID-19, were actively infected with it, or had recovered from it provided the deeply sampled blood TCRbeta repertoires that made up the dataset. The repertoires were released in a freely available public database intended as a resource for research on the immune response to SARS-CoV-2. The prospective study material was composed of cDNA or gDNA derived from T cells, B-cell-depleted T cells, or PBMCs.

CDR1 and CDR2 were assigned from the germline V gene (reference sequence) as MNHEY and SMNVEV. Relative to germline, V is missing 5 bases and J is missing 6 bases, with 8 bases of the junction outside any gene match. The CDR3, cysteine through phenylalanine, is 16 amino acids long. Only the CDR3 part of the read is kept: 48 bases, read in frame from the first base. Beyond this particular receptor, the publication reports: Clinical and demographic metadata were provided uncurated, with the amount varying by source and participant.

TCRbeta CDR3 regions were amplified from genomic DNA by means of the immunoSEQ Assay, a bias-controlled multiplex PCR. On the authors' methods: Within the assay, amplification of reference gene primers was used to estimate how many nucleated cells each sample contained. To quantify the absolute abundance of each unique TCRbeta CDR3 rearrangement, sequence reads were collapsed and filtered. For each sample, productive Simpson clonality was calculated as the square root of Simpson's diversity index over productive rearrangements. TCRdb re-hosts the immuneACCESS table, in-frame sequences only. Its copies lack some clones; in the studies checked, an unresolved V gene accounts for under half of them, and the cause for the rest is not known. The V and J calls and clone size are taken from that table; D and trimming were inferred from the DNA. Present in this sample are just over 300,000 clones, 70% to 90% of which were seen just once. 2.2% of the sample comes from the top ten.

The source material was PBMCs or T cells enriched from blood (not recorded which). The chain links TRBV27 with TRBJ2-5, with TRBD2 identical over 14 junction bases. The clonotype was recovered from a man aged 25 to 40 who had recovered from COVID-19. The nucleotide sequence reads TGTGCCAGCAGTCCCCAGACTAGCGGGGGGGGAAAGACCCAGTACTTC. Translated, this is CASSPQTSGGGKTQYF.